This T cell receptor beta chain is from a study of cytomegalovirus exposure and HLA in healthy donors. With V trimmed by 0 bases and J by 3 bases, 8 bases remained unmatched. The V gene's germline CDR1 is LNHDA and CDR2 SQIVND (reference sequence). The CDR3 extends over 17 amino acids. This PCR relied on a set of 60 Vbeta primers and 13 Jbeta primers. Data came from immunoSEQ multiplex PCR; TCRdb stores just in-frame clones and leaves some out. The sample has over 150,000 clones, 68% seen once. The receptor's source is a man between 50 and 59 years old in good health and CMV-seronegative. Specimen: PBMCs. This chain joins TRBV19 and TRBJ1-2; 9 bases line up with TRBD1. The CDR3 is CASSIEPRDRVDYGYTF. In DNA, the CDR3 is TGTGCCAGTAGTATAGAGCCCCGGGACAGGGTGGACTATGGCTACACCTTC.